This T cell receptor (beta chain) originates from a study of blood T cell repertoires in COVID-19. Study-level background: COVID-19 samples collected from the United States, Italy and Spain covered acute and convalescent phases. Sources were T cells, B-cell-depleted T cells, or PBMCs; the material itself was cDNA or gDNA.

Authors' methods: Reference gene primer amplification gave estimated nucleated cell counts. The protocol was immunoSEQ multiplex PCR, while the TCRdb copy is restricted to in-frame clones and leaves out a portion. V, J and clone size reflect that table, while D and trimming were determined from the DNA. The sample yields roughly 140,000 clones, roughly 88% seen once. The V gene's germline CDR1 is MNHNS and CDR2 SASEGT. The CDR3 is 17 residues long. The V segment lost 4 bases and the J segment 7 bases; nucleotides outside the gene matches: 14. The V call is TRBV6-1, the J call TRBJ2-5; 11 positions match TRBD2. The sequenced material came from peripheral blood. This TCR came from a man in his 70s with acute or convalescent COVID-19. CDR3 protein: CASSVLRTSGLRGTQYF. The CDR3 DNA reads TGTGCCAGCAGTGTACTAAGGACTAGCGGGTTGAGGGGGACCCAGTACTTC.